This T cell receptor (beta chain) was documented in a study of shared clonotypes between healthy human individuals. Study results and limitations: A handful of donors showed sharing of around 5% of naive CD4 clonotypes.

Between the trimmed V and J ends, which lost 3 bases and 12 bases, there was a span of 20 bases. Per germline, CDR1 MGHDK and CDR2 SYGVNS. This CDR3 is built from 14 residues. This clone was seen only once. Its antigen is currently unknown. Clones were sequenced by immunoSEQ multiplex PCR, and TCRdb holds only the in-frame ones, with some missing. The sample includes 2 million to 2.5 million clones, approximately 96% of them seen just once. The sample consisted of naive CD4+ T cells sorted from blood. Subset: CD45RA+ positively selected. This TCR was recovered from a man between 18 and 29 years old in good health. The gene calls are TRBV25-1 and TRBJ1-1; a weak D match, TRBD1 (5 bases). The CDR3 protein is CASSDSQRGPRTFF. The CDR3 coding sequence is TGTGCCAGCAGTGACTCCCAGAGGGGACCGCGGACTTTCTTT.